A single sample gave rise to the 2 T cell receptor beta chains below, sequenced in a study of blood T cells in healthy people across ages. For the second PCR, which ran for about 6 to 11 cycles, a sample-barcoded 5' primer and a J-beta primer mix were used. TCRdb re-derived calls from the 5' RACE reads in MiXCR, one entry per CDR3 protein. The data show 1.5 million to 2 million distinct CDR3 sequences, with roughly 30% seen just once and about 7.7% held by the top ten. The sequencing input was blood. The receptors were sampled from a woman aged 30 to 39 in good health.

This chain links TRBV24-1 with TRBJ2-1, with 12 bases matching TRBD2. V lost 12 bases to trimming and J lost 10 bases; unmatched junction nucleotides: 21. This CDR3 contains 17 residues. Germline-derived CDR1 and CDR2 are KGHDR and SFDVKD. The CDR3 region has the DNA TGTGCCGCACGCACTAGCGGGAGGCCCATGAGCTCCTACGAGCAGTTCTTC. Residues: CAARTSGRPMSSYEQFF.

This clonotype was counted a few times. This chain joins TRBV4-1 and TRBJ2-7; 13 bases align to TRBD2. This CDR3 contains 17 residues. Germline V gives CDR1 MGHRA, CDR2 YSYEKL. V lost 4 bases, J lost 5 bases, and 11 bases stayed unmatched. CDR3 bases: TGCGCCAGCAGCCGAGGACTAGCGGGGGCCCTATACCACGAGCAGTACTTC. Protein: CASSRGLAGALYHEQYF.